The 8 T cell receptor beta chains below all came from one sample that was sequenced in a study of T cell clonality in common variable immunodeficiency (dated by TCRdb to between 2014 and 2017). Here is what the overall study found, with its caveats: CVID TCRbeta sequences reportedly showed fewer deletions and N-nucleotide insertions and lacked highly modified clones with 13 or more V deletions.

No antigens are known for them. Receptor libraries were prepared by the immunoSEQ multiplex PCR assay. Sourced from immuneACCESS, this table was stored by TCRdb with only in-frame sequences that have V and J called. A share of the clones is absent; for the studies checked, an unresolved V gene accounts for under half, and the remainder has no known explanation. For this sample, over 30,000 clones are listed, none of them singletons. Together, the top ten hold under 30% of the sample. The specimen was peripheral blood mononuclear cells. The receptors come from a human donor with common variable immunodeficiency.

This clone was detected a few times. The CDR3 end falls 3 residues outside the read, so it is completed with the germline J gene. The chain links TRBV18 to TRBJ1-2; TRBD1 is a possible D gene (5 bases). Germline CDR1 reads KGHSH; CDR2 reads LQKENI. This CDR3 is built from 13 residues. CDR3 DNA (partial): TGTGCCAGCTCACCATTCACGGGGGACGGC. It encodes CASSPFTGDG. The entire CDR3 is CASSPFTGDGYTF.

The sample holds many counts of this clone. The read terminates 3 residues before the CDR3 end, so the remaining end is supplied by the germline J gene. The chain has TRBV10-3 and TRBJ2-5; D possibly corresponds to TRBD2 (5 bases). CDR3 length: 15 amino acids. The germline gives CDR1 ENHRY, CDR2 SYGVKD. V was clipped by 2 bases and J by 2 bases, with 12 bases between them. The CDR3 reads CAISETDYKQETQYF. CDR3 DNA (partial): TGTGCCATCAGTGAGACCGACTACAAACAAGAGACC.

Only a few counts were recorded for this clone. The read halts 3 residues ahead of the CDR3 end, with the missing end drawn from the germline J gene. This chain connects TRBV18 to TRBJ2-7; 8 bases agree with TRBD1. The CDR3 is 17 residues long. Germline CDR1 reads KGHSH; CDR2 reads LQKENI. The junction had 16 bases not matched to a gene; V was cut back by 5 bases and J by 4 bases. CDR3 region: CASSKNTWTGHSYEQYF. CDR3 DNA, as far as it was read: TGTGCCAGCTCAAAGAACACGTGGACAGGGCATTCTTACGAG. Full variable domain (outside the CDR3, taken from reference TRBV18 and TRBJ2-7): NAGVMQNPRHLVRRRGQEARLRCSPMKGHSHVYWYRQLPEEGLKFMVYLQKENIIDESGMPKERFSAEFPKEGPSILRIQQVVRGDSAAYFCASSKNTWTGHSYEQYFGPGTRLTVT.

This clone was recorded at least ten times. The CDR3 here is CASSPTRGPGANVLTF. CDR3 DNA (partial): TGTGCCAGCTCACCTACGAGGGGGCCTGGGGCCAACGTC. The rearrangement uses TRBV18 and TRBJ2-6; 7 nucleotides align to TRBD1. The read gets to within 3 residues of the CDR3 end, and the germline J gene fills in the rest. The CDR3 contains 16 residues. The trim removed 3 bases at V and 2 bases at J, leaving 4 bases unmatched. From germline, CDR1 is KGHSH and CDR2 LQKENI.

This clone has at least ten counts. The CDR3 bases that were read are TGTGCCAGCAGCGACAGGCGTAACTATGGC. This translates into CASSDRRNYG. The entire CDR3 is CASSDRRNYGYTF. The gene calls are TRBV5-8 and TRBJ1-2; D perhaps matches TRBD1 (6 bases). The read ends 3 residues early relative to the CDR3; the germline J gene fills the gap. V lost 4 bases and J 1 base, leaving 8 bases between the germline ends. The CDR3 covers 13 residues. The germline gives CDR1 SGHTS, CDR2 YDEGEE.

Concerning this clone: The read is 3 residues too short to cover the CDR3 end, so that end is filled in from the germline J gene. The rearrangement links TRBV30 to TRBJ2-3; 7 nucleotides line up with TRBD2. The CDR3 is made up of 15 amino acids. The trim removed 3 bases at V and 0 bases at J, leaving 6 bases unmatched. The germline CDR1 and CDR2 sequences are GTSNPN and SVGIG (reference sequence). CDR3 DNA, as far as it was read: TGTGCCTGGAGCGCCCTAGCGGCTAGCACAGATACG. It encodes CAWSALAASTDT. From start to end, the CDR3 is CAWSALAASTDTQYF.

Note on this clone: The missing CDR3 end, 3 residues past where the read stops, is filled in from the germline J gene. This chain connects TRBV6-2 or TRBV6-3 to TRBJ2-7, with a possible D match to TRBD1 (6 bases). The CDR3 length is 16 residues. Between the trimmed V and J ends, which lost 0 bases and 4 bases, there was a span of 16 bases. Germline loops: CDR1 MNHEY, CDR2 SVGEGT. The sequenced CDR3 bases are TGTGCCAGCAGTTACTCAGGGGGATCACGACTATACGAG. Translating it yields CASSYSGGSRLYE. The CDR3 as a whole reads CASSYSGGSRLYEQYF.

Turning to this clone: The read comes to an end 3 residues before the CDR3 does, leaving the germline J gene to fill in the end. The chain carries TRBV2 and TRBJ2-7; D remains unclear. Trimming stripped 6 bases from V and 4 bases from J, with 7 bases between. The CDR3 runs 11 residues. Germline CDR1 and CDR2: SNHLY and FYNNEI. The covered CDR3 bases are TGTGCCAGCAGCGAATATTACGAG. Translating gives CASSEYYE. The whole CDR3 sequence reads CASSEYYEQYF.